This is a list of T cell receptor beta chains from one sample in a study of shared clonotypes between healthy human individuals. Measured with immunoSEQ multiplex PCR; TCRdb has only the in-frame clones, and not every one. The sample carries 1.5 million to 2.5 million clones, about 95% recorded once. Sequenced material: naive CD8+ T cells sorted from blood. Every receptor here comes from a man between 18 and 35 years old in good health. The CDR3 runs from the conserved cysteine through the conserved F or W.

TRBV6-4 | CASSESGNSNQPQHF
TRBV5-1 | CASSPLPGTDTQYF
TRBV11-2 | CASSWGRGPKVQFF
TRBV10-1 | CASSRDINTEAFF
TRBV27 | CASSSPGTSENTGELFF
TRBV27 | CASTPGGTNQPQHF
TRBV10-3 | CAISESTGTSGVTDTQYF
TRBV7-2 | CAPLAQVTKNIQYF
TRBV27 | CASSLSDSSYNEQFF
TRBV5-1 | CASSLEGGYLETQYF
TRBV7-9 | CASSHSGVGDSPLHF
TRBV6-6 | CASSSHRVADTQYF
TRBV6-5 | CASSYGQGNYGYTF
TRBV29-1 | CSVEGVIGLAGTLADTQYF
TRBV6-1 | CASSGLGHLYGYTF
TRBV5-6 | CASSLGGWNSEAFF
TRBV27 | CASSLVRADIYGYTF
TRBV9 | CASSVRGLADYNEQFF
TRBV6-5 | CASSYSYRLGEQYF
TRBV19 | CASSIPGYGYTF
TRBV7-9 | CASSERTVSYEQYF
TRBV5-4 | CASSPTGTPQETQYF
TRBV21-1 | CASSSRPTPGGGYTF
TRBV4-1 | CASSLIGGTEAFF
TRBV7-9 | CASSLGQGWRDTQYF
TRBV11-2 | CASSLDPPWTGANEQFF
TRBV10-1 | CASSPKDSYEQYF
TRBV6-5 | CASSQGAGPPLHF
TRBV7-2 | CASSILGSSYEQYF
TRBV12-5 | CASGFSGNEQFF
TRBV28 | CASSLAVYTGELFF
TRBV7-9 | CASSLPDSYEQYF
TRBV28 | CAGGGNTEAFF
TRBV4-1 | CASSQGGLAGGRAYNEQFF
TRBV5-4 | CASSTITETEAFF
TRBV29-1 | CSVDGLAGTDTQYF
TRBV29-1 | CSADLGLEQDTQYF
TRBV13 | CASSLKSVAGWTSPLHF
TRBV4-1 | CASSLRESGNEQFF
TRBV11-3 | CASSLDLGRESDTGELFF
TRBV29-1 | CSVEGVAGASSYNEQFF
TRBV5-3 | CARSSPHRGPSYEQYF
TRBV6-5 | CASSPGTGTEAFF
TRBV7-9 | CATEDREPYEQYF
TRBV9 | CASSSGESHQYF
TRBV19 | CASSPLLAGETYEQYF
TRBV4-3 | CASSQEGLAGSYNEQFF
TRBV13 | CASSLWAGGPHEQFF